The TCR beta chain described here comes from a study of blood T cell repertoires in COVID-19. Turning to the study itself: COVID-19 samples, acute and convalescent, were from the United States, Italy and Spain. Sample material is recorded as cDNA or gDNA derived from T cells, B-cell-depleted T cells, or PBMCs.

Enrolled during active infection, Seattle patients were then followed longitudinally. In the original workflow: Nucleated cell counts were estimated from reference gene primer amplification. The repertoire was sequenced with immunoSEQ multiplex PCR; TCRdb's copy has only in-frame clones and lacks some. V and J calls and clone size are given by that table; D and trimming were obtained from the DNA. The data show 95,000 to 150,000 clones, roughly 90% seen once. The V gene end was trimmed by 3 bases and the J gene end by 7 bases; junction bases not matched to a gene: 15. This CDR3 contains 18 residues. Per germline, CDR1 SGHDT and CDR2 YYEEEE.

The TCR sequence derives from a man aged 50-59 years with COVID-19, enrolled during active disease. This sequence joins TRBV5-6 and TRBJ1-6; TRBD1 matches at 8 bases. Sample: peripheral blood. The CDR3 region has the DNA TGTGCCAGCAGCTCCCCAGGGGGCGCCCGGGTTGGGAATTCACCCCTCCACTTT. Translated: CASSSPGGARVGNSPLHF.